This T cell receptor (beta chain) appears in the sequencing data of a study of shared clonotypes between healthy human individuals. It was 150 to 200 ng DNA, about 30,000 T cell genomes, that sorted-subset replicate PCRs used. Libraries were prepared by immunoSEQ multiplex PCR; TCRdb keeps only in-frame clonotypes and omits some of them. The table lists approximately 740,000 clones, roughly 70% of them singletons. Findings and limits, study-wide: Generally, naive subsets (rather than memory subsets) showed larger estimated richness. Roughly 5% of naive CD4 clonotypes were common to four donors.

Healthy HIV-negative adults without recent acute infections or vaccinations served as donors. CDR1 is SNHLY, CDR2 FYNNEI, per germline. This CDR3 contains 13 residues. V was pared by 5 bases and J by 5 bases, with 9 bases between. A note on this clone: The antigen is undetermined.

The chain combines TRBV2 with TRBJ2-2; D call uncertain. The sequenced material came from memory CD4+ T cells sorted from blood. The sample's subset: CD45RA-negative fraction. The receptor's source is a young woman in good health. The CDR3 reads CASSNWPTGELFF. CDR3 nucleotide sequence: TGTGCCAGCAGTAACTGGCCGACCGGGGAGCTGTTTTTT.